This T cell receptor (beta chain) is from a study of blood T cell repertoires in COVID-19. Study summary: The samples span acute and convalescent COVID-19 from the United States, Italy and Spain. From T cells, B-cell-depleted T cells, or PBMCs came the material, which was cDNA or gDNA.

Original processing methods: Estimated nucleated cell counts came from reference gene primer amplification. TCRdb keeps only in-frame clones here, not all; method: immunoSEQ multiplex PCR. That table is the source of V, J and clone size, and D and trimming were worked out from the DNA. The repertoire includes roughly 180,000 clones, approximately 84% of them detected once, and 5.5% to 7.5% sits in the top ten. The trim removed 6 bases at V and 6 bases at J, leaving 10 bases unmatched. Germline CDR1 and CDR2: SNHLY and FYNNEI. The length of the CDR3 is 16 residues. This TCR came from a human donor in a cohort sampled during active COVID-19. Sequences were obtained from peripheral blood. The chain has TRBV2 and TRBJ1-6; 8 bases map to TRBD1. CDR3 amino acids: CASRLSTGAANSPLHF. In DNA, the CDR3 is TGTGCCAGCAGGCTCTCGACAGGGGCCGCTAATTCACCCCTCCACTTT. Full variable domain (missing parts from reference TRBV2 and TRBJ1-6): EPEVTQTPSHQVTQMGQEVILRCVPISNHLYFYWYRQILGQKVEFLVSFYNNEISEKSEIFDDQFSVERPDGSNFTLKIRSTKLEDSAMYFCASRLSTGAANSPLHFGNGTRLTVT.